The 15 T cell receptor beta chains below come from one sample, sequenced in a study of identical twins. TCRdb re-analysed the 5' RACE reads in MiXCR, keeping a single row per CDR3 protein. The table has fewer than 20,000 distinct CDR3 sequences, roughly 71% seen once. The specimen sequenced was memory (CD45RO+) T cells sorted from blood. These receptors originate from a woman between 18 and 29 years old in good health. This table probably holds off-target reads from a library built for another chain.

Turning to this clonotype: A read error may account for a junction end that differs from germline. The gene calls are TRBV2 and TRBJ2-7, with TRBD2 matching 10 bases. CDR1 is SNHLY, CDR2 FYNNEI, per germline. The CDR3 is 16 residues long. CDR3 sequence (DNA): TGTGCCAGCTTGGAGCGGGAGGGCCCGTTCGGCTACGAGCAGGACTTC. Translating gives CASLEREGPFGYEQDF.

The V gene is TRBV10-3, the J gene TRBJ2-3; D is uncertain. The CDR3 covers 12 residues. Trimming stripped 4 bases from V and 4 bases from J, with 6 bases between. The V gene's germline CDR1 is ENHRY and CDR2 SYGVKD. The CDR3 DNA is TGTGCCATCAGTGGGACCTCAGATACGCAGTATTTT. It encodes CAISGTSDTQYF.

V gene TRBV12-3 or TRBV12-4 combines with J gene TRBJ2-2; D is perhaps TRBD2 (5 bases). V was trimmed by 5 bases and J by 3 bases, leaving 16 bases between them. The CDR3 contains 16 residues. The CDR3 loop reads CASSPGRRRDTGELFF. In DNA, the CDR3 is TGTGCCAGCAGTCCGGGAAGGAGAAGAGACACCGGGGAGCTGTTTTTT.

CDR3 sequence: CASSPGTGGFETQYF. In nucleotides, the CDR3 is TGTGCCAGCAGCCCTGGGACAGGGGGCTTCGAGACCCAGTACTTC. V gene TRBV13 combines with J gene TRBJ2-5; 12 bases align to TRBD1. The CDR3 has 15 residues. The germline gives CDR1 PRHDT, CDR2 FYEKMQ (reference sequence). Trimming removed 5 bases from V and 5 bases from J; junction bases left unmatched: 6. Filled out from reference TRBV13 and TRBJ2-5, the complete variable domain reads AAGVIQSPRHLIKEKRETATLKCYPIPRHDTVYWYQQGPGQDPQFLISFYEKMQSDKGSIPDRFSAQQFSDYHSELNMSSLELGDSALYFCASSPGTGGFETQYFGPGTRLLVL.

The gene calls are TRBV7-7 and TRBJ2-2; no clear D gene. Trimming shortened V by 5 bases and J by 5 bases, and 15 bases separated the two germline ends. This CDR3 is 15 amino acids long. Germline V gene sequence: CDR1 SSHAT, CDR2 FNYEAQ (reference sequence). For the CDR3, the DNA is TGTGCCAGCAGCCTTTTAGTCGGTGCGACCGGGGAGCTGTTTTTT. Residues: CASSLLVGATGELFF.

The chain joins TRBV4-3 to TRBJ2-1; the match to TRBD2 covers 7 bases. The germline V gene has CDR1 LGHNA and CDR2 YSLEER. The CDR3 loop spans 16 amino acids. With V trimmed by 4 bases and J by 7 bases, 13 bases remained unmatched. The CDR3 DNA reads TGCGCCAGCAGCCGGGTAATGACTAGCCCAGGGAATGAGCAGTTCTTC. It translates to CASSRVMTSPGNEQFF.

The CDR3 nucleotides are TGTGCCAGCTCACCGTGGACTAGCGGGAGCTCGGATACGCAGTATTTT. It is translated as CASSPWTSGSSDTQYF. J is TRBJ2-3 and V is TRBV18; 13 positions agree with TRBD2. With V trimmed by 3 bases and J by 6 bases, 6 bases remained unmatched. CDR1 is KGHSH, CDR2 LQKENI, per germline. CDR3 length: 16 amino acids.

The CDR3 spells CASRLTRTNEQFF. Written as DNA, the CDR3 is TGTGCCAGCAGACTAACTAGAACCAATGAGCAGTTCTTC. The genes are TRBV2 and TRBJ2-1; D perhaps matches TRBD2 (5 bases). The V end lost 6 bases, the J end lost 6 bases, and 12 bases lay between the germline ends. This CDR3 spans 13 amino acids. Looked up from germline, CDR1 is SNHLY and CDR2 is FYNNEI. The full variable domain, with the rest looked up from reference TRBV2 and TRBJ2-1, is EPEVTQTPSHQVTQMGQEVILRCVPISNHLYFYWYRQILGQKVEFLVSFYNNEISEKSEIFDDQFSVERPDGSNFTLKIRSTKLEDSAMYFCASRLTRTNEQFFGPGTRLTVL.

This clonotype was seen a few times. The rearrangement uses TRBV11-3 and TRBJ2-3; 9 bases are shared with TRBD2. The CDR3 loop spans 15 amino acids. V lost 4 bases and J lost 6; bases outside the gene matches: 8. The germline V gene has CDR1 SGHNT and CDR2 YENEEA. The CDR3: CASSSRSGRGDTQYF. In DNA form, the CDR3 reads TGTGCCAGCAGCTCCCGTAGCGGGAGAGGGGATACGCAGTATTTT.

In this sample, this clonotype turned up a few times. The CDR3 nucleotides are TGTGCCAGCAGTTGGACTAGGGGGTTTGAGCAGTTCTTC. It codes for CASSWTRGFEQFF. The chain couples TRBV12-3 or TRBV12-4 to TRBJ2-1, with D possibly being TRBD2 (7 bases). V was shortened by 4 bases and J by 9 bases, with 13 bases between the two germline ends. The CDR3 contains 13 residues.

The chain joins TRBV27 to TRBJ2-6; the D is unclear. The V end was cut by 2 bases, the J end by 0 bases, with 2 bases between. CDR3 length: 14 amino acids. Germline V gives CDR1 MNHEY, CDR2 SMNVEV (reference sequence). Written as DNA, the CDR3 is TGTGCCAGCAGTTTAAGCTCTGGGGCCAACGTCCTGACTTTC. This translates into CASSLSSGANVLTF.

This chain joins TRBV11-2 and TRBJ2-7; D unclear. From germline, CDR1 is SGHAT and CDR2 FQNNGV. Trimming shortened V by 2 bases and J by 7 bases, and 6 bases separated the two germline ends. The CDR3 has 11 residues. The CDR3 region is CASSLQTEQYF. In DNA form, the CDR3 reads TGTGCCAGCAGCTTACAGACAGAGCAGTACTTC.

This chain links TRBV10-3 with TRBJ2-3; D assignment may be TRBD1 or TRBD2 (5 bases each). This CDR3 has 14 residues. V was pared by 6 bases and J by 2 bases, with 12 bases between. Germline values: CDR1 ENHRY, CDR2 SYGVKD. The CDR3 reads CAISRDPSTDTQYF. CDR3 DNA sequence: TGTGCCATCAGCCGGGACCCGTCCACAGATACGCAGTATTTT.

The V gene is TRBV4-1, the J gene TRBJ2-4, with TRBD1 matching 7 bases. The CDR3 totals 16 residues. Trimming cost V 2 bases and J 7 bases; bases outside gene matches: 11. Germline CDR1 reads MGHRA; CDR2 reads YSYEKL. Here the CDR3 reads CASSQRRGQTENIQYF. The CDR3 DNA sequence: TGCGCCAGCAGCCAACGCCGGGGACAGACTGAGAACATTCAGTACTTC.

The V call is TRBV10-3, the J call TRBJ2-1; D is possibly TRBD2 (6 bases). The V gene's germline CDR1 is ENHRY and CDR2 SYGVKD. The V gene lost 9 bases and the J gene lost 9 bases, with 18 bases spanning the gap. The CDR3 covers 13 residues. The CDR3 nucleotides are TGTGCCATTAAGGGCCGGGAGAGTACTGAGCAGTTCTTC. As protein: CAIKGRESTEQFF.